Below, 8 T cell receptor beta chains from the same sample are listed, as sequenced in a study of shared clonotypes between healthy human individuals. Clones were sequenced by immunoSEQ multiplex PCR, and TCRdb holds only the in-frame ones, with some missing. The sample has approximately 2,000,000 clones; under 95% are singletons. Sequenced sample: naive CD4+ T cells from PBMCs. Subset of the sample: CD45RA+ positively selected. The receptor source for this set is a man between 18 and 29 years old in good health. Some clones in this sample may be carry-over from other donors' samples.

This sequence joins TRBV2 and TRBJ1-1; the D gene is possibly TRBD1 (6 bases). V was clipped by 6 bases and J by 4 bases, with 15 bases between them. CDR3 length equals 14 residues. Germline V gene sequence: CDR1 SNHLY, CDR2 FYNNEI. CDR3: CASSLGAPVTEAFF. The CDR3 region has the DNA TGTGCCAGCAGCTTGGGGGCGCCGGTCACTGAAGCTTTCTTT. The full variable domain, its missing parts supplied by reference TRBV2 and TRBJ1-1, is EPEVTQTPSHQVTQMGQEVILRCVPISNHLYFYWYRQILGQKVEFLVSFYNNEISEKSEIFDDQFSVERPDGSNFTLKIRSTKLEDSAMYFCASSLGAPVTEAFFGQGTRLTVV.

On this clone: The identical CDR3 is also encoded by other nucleotide sequences in the sample. The chain joins TRBV18 to TRBJ1-3; D gene uncertain. The V end was cut by 2 bases, the J end by 0 bases, with 8 bases between. This CDR3 is 15 amino acids long. From germline, CDR1 is KGHSH and CDR2 LQKENI. In DNA, the CDR3 is TGTGCCAGCTCACCAACCGGCATCTCTGGAAACACCATATATTTT. It codes for CASSPTGISGNTIYF.

V gene TRBV4-3 combines with J gene TRBJ2-3; perhaps TRBD2 as D (5 bases). The V end lost 4 bases, the J end lost 1 base, and 12 bases lay between the germline ends. CDR1 and CDR2 from the germline V gene are LGHNA and YSLEER. The CDR3 extends over 15 amino acids. CDR3 sequence: CASSPSSGRTDTQYF. The CDR3 region has the DNA TGCGCCAGCAGCCCGTCCAGCGGCCGCACAGATACGCAGTATTTT.

CDR3 DNA: TGTGCCAGCAGTTCACAGGGGGCGACGAATGAAAAACTGTTTTTT. This gives the protein CASSSQGATNEKLFF. V usage is TRBV6-7 and J usage is TRBJ1-4, with 9 bases lining up with TRBD1. TRBV6-7 is placed among ORFs of uncertain function. This CDR3 is 15 amino acids long. The V segment lost 4 bases and the J segment 5 bases; nucleotides outside the gene matches: 5.

Note on this clone: At one boundary the junction diverges from the germline segment, which might be a read error. Here the CDR3 reads CASSFLGQGRNEKPFF. The CDR3 DNA reads TGTGCCAGCAGCTTCCTAGGACAGGGACGTAATGAAAAACCGTTTTTT. J is TRBJ1-4 and V is TRBV7-9; TRBD1 agrees at 8 bases. CDR1 is SEHNR and CDR2 is FQNEAQ in the germline V gene (reference sequence). This CDR3 comprises 16 residues.

V gene TRBV10-3 combines with J gene TRBJ1-5, with 9 nucleotides matching TRBD1. The V gene's germline CDR1 is ENHRY and CDR2 SYGVKD. The CDR3 totals 15 residues. J gave up 4 bases and V 2 bases, and 3 bases lay outside the gene matches. The CDR3 DNA reads as TGTGCCATCAGTGAGGGACAGGGGCGGAATCAGCCCCAGCATTTT. It codes for CAISEGQGRNQPQHF.

The rearrangement joins TRBV7-2 to TRBJ1-2; TRBD1 is a possible D gene (5 bases). The V and J ends lost 5 bases and 8 bases respectively, with 15 bases between them. This CDR3 comprises 13 residues. Germline CDR1 reads SGHTA; CDR2 reads FQGNSA. The CDR3 bases are TGTGCCAGCAGCGATCGGGGCCCCCCCGGCTACACCTTC. Encoded protein: CASSDRGPPGYTF.

V is TRBV28 and J is TRBJ2-1; 11 bases fit TRBD2. CDR1 is MDHEN and CDR2 is SYDVKM in the germline V gene. CDR3 size: 16 residues. The trim removed 3 bases at V and 1 base at J, leaving 2 bases unmatched. The CDR3 DNA is TGTGCCAGCAGTTTTAGCGGGGGGGGTTCCTACAATGAGCAGTTCTTC. Protein: CASSFSGGGSYNEQFF.